These 30 T cell receptor beta chains were all obtained from the same sample, sequenced in a study of human T cells and chemical hapten exposure. Time point specified: patch test 2, 6 weeks after DPC sensitization. Indicated treatment: therapeutic diphenylcyclopropenone sensitization with weekly scalp DPC. A single record per CDR3 protein comes from TCRdb applying MiXCR to the RACE reads. This repertoire shows fewer than 80,000 distinct CDR3 sequences, 9% to 12% found once; its top ten account for 6.5% to 8.5%. The sequencing here drew on whole blood, taken in connection with sensitization to the hapten diphenylcyclopropenone (DPC). The receptors derive from a woman aged 50 to 65 with alopecia areata. Some clones in this sample may be carry-over from other donors' samples.

This clonotype has ten or more counts. V usage is TRBV2 and J usage is TRBJ2-3; tentatively, D is TRBD1 (6 bases). The CDR3 spans 13 residues. Germline V gene sequence: CDR1 SNHLY, CDR2 FYNNEI. V dropped 3 bases and J dropped 2 bases, with 6 bases sitting between them. The CDR3 DNA is TGTGCCAGCAGTGAGGGGGCCACAGATACGCAGTATTTT. Encoded protein: CASSEGATDTQYF.

This clonotype has a count of ten or more. The CDR3, as DNA: TGTGCCAGCTCACCTCAACTAGCGGAGAACACCGGGGAGCTGTTTTTT. This gives the protein CASSPQLAENTGELFF. The V gene is TRBV18, the J gene TRBJ2-2, with 8 bases lining up with TRBD2. Germline V gene sequence: CDR1 KGHSH, CDR2 LQKENI. The CDR3 length is 16 residues. J lost 1 base, V lost 3 bases, and 4 bases had no gene match.

This clonotype was detected ten times or more. V gene TRBV10-2 combines with J gene TRBJ2-6; D perhaps matches TRBD1 (5 bases). V dropped 6 bases and J dropped 1 base, with 7 bases sitting between them. Germline V gives CDR1 WSHSY, CDR2 SAAADI. The CDR3 runs to 14 residues. The CDR3 DNA reads TGCGCCAGCAGAGGGGTATCTGGGGCCAACGTCCTGACTTTC. Protein product: CASRGVSGANVLTF.

The chain combines TRBV11-3 with TRBJ2-5; D is tentatively TRBD1 or TRBD2 (5 bases each). With 6 bases removed from V and 3 bases from J, the gap between germline ends came to 20 bases. The CDR3 is 16 residues long. CDR1 and CDR2 from the germline V gene are SGHNT and YENEEA. In nucleotides, the CDR3 is TGTGCCAGCAGTTCGGGATCTGTGGGGGAAAAAGAGACCCAGTACTTC. It translates to CASSSGSVGEKETQYF.

This clonotype was recorded at least ten times. The chain uses TRBV5-1 and TRBJ1-1, with TRBD1 matching 7 bases. J gave up 2 bases and V 5 bases, and 6 bases lay outside the gene matches. The length of the CDR3 is 14 residues. Germline V gives CDR1 SGHRS, CDR2 YFSETQ. The CDR3 protein is CASSFRTGNTEAFF. In DNA, the CDR3 is TGCGCCAGCAGTTTTCGGACAGGAAACACTGAAGCTTTCTTT.

The chain carries TRBV5-1 and TRBJ2-5; possible D gene TRBD1, 5 bases. Germline lookup yields CDR1 SGHRS and CDR2 YFSETQ. Trimming removed 0 bases at V and 0 bases at J, with 18 bases between. The CDR3 extends over 18 amino acids. CDR3 in DNA: TGCGCCAGCAGCTTGGGTGGGGCGGCAGGGAATAACCAAGAGACCCAGTACTTC. As protein: CASSLGGAAGNNQETQYF.

The chain carries TRBV29-1 and TRBJ2-5, with D possibly TRBD1 on 6 matching bases. Trimming took 6 bases from V and 9 from J, leaving 14 bases between them. CDR1 is SQVTM, CDR2 ANQGSEA, per germline. The CDR3 loop spans 11 amino acids. For the CDR3, the DNA is TGCAGCGTACCCCTACAGGGTGCCCAGTACTTC. This gives the protein CSVPLQGAQYF.

This clonotype came up many times. The chain couples TRBV10-3 to TRBJ2-5; D not resolved. Trimming stripped 3 bases from V and 0 bases from J, with 8 bases between. The CDR3 runs 14 residues. CDR1 ENHRY and CDR2 SYGVKD come from the germline V gene. The DNA of the CDR3 is TGTGCCATCAGTGATAGCTCTTACCAAGAGACCCAGTACTTC. It yields the protein CAISDSSYQETQYF.

This clonotype was picked up many times. J is TRBJ2-3 and V is TRBV5-4; D is perhaps TRBD2 (6 bases). The CDR3 runs 13 residues. Trimming removed 2 bases at V and 3 bases at J, with 7 bases between. Germline lookup yields CDR1 SGHNT and CDR2 YYREEE (reference sequence). CDR3 sequence (DNA): TGTGCCAGCAGCTTTCTAGCGACAGATACGCAGTATTTT. Translation: CASSFLATDTQYF. Looking up the rest from reference TRBV5-4 and TRBJ2-3 gives the full variable domain: ETGVTQSPTHLIKTRGQQVTLRCSSQSGHNTVSWYQQALGQGPQFIFQYYREEENGRGNFPPRFSGLQFPNYSSELNVNALELDDSALYLCASSFLATDTQYFGPGTRLTVL.

This clonotype has a handful of counts. The chain's CDR3 is CASSSGQGSNQPQHF. CDR3 bases: TGCGCCAGCTCTTCCGGACAGGGGAGCAATCAGCCCCAGCATTTT. The chain uses TRBV10-2 and TRBJ1-5; 9 nucleotides agree with TRBD1. The CDR3 is 15 residues long. The germline CDR1 and CDR2 sequences are WSHSY and SAAADI. J gave up 1 base and V 8 bases, and 6 bases lay outside the gene matches.

In its sample, this clonotype was seen many times. The chain has TRBV3-1 and TRBJ2-5; D uncertain. Trimming removed 5 bases from V and 2 bases from J, with 6 bases in between. The CDR3 loop spans 12 amino acids. Germline CDR1 reads LGHDT; CDR2 reads YNNKEL (reference sequence). CDR3 sequence (DNA): TGTGCCAGCAGCGAGGTGCAAGAGACCCAGTACTTC. Encoded protein: CASSEVQETQYF.

This clonotype was detected many times. CDR3 in DNA: TGTGCCAGCAGCTTACTTTTACTAAACACTGAAGCTTTCTTT. This gives the protein CASSLLLLNTEAFF. The V gene is TRBV7-9, the J gene TRBJ1-1; D not resolved. The germline gives CDR1 SEHNR, CDR2 FQNEAQ (reference sequence). The CDR3 length is 14 residues. V lost 2 bases and J lost 2, with 9 bases in between.

This clonotype came up a few times. The chain carries TRBV20-1 and TRBJ2-7, with TRBD2 matching 7 bases. CDR3 size: 14 residues. Germline loops: CDR1 DFQATT, CDR2 SNEGSKA (reference sequence). V dropped 4 bases and J dropped 1; count of bases not matched to a gene: 7. The CDR3 protein is CSATGTTTSYEQYF. The CDR3, as DNA: TGCAGTGCTACAGGGACTACGACTTCCTACGAGCAGTACTTC.

This clonotype has at least ten counts. The rearrangement joins TRBV7-3 to TRBJ2-2; unclear D gene. The V end lost 1 base, the J end lost 5 bases, and 8 bases lay between the germline ends. The CDR3 is made up of 14 amino acids. CDR1 SGHTA and CDR2 FQGTGA come from the germline V gene. The CDR3 DNA follows: TGTGCCAGCAGCTTAAGGCGAAGAACCGGGGAGCTGTTTTTT. It codes for CASSLRRRTGELFF.

This clonotype has ten or more counts. This chain links TRBV29-1 with TRBJ2-5; TRBD2 agrees at 13 bases. The CDR3 loop spans 12 amino acids. CDR1 and CDR2 from the germline V gene are SQVTM and ANQGSEA. The V and J ends lost 4 bases and 9 bases, in that order; junction bases with no gene match: 2. Here the CDR3 reads CSVVTSGRPQYF. The CDR3 nucleotides are TGCAGCGTTGTGACTAGCGGGAGGCCCCAGTACTTC.

This clonotype was seen only a few times. For the CDR3, the DNA is TGCAGCGTTGAAGCCTCACTGAACACTGAAGCTTTCTTT. Encoded protein: CSVEASLNTEAFF. This chain links TRBV29-1 with TRBJ1-1; D gene ambiguous. V was trimmed by 1 base and J by 0 bases, leaving 6 bases between them. Germline V gene lookup returns CDR1 SQVTM and CDR2 ANQGSEA. The CDR3 contains 13 residues.

For the CDR3, the DNA is TGTGCCAGCAGCCCCTGGGACAACACTGAAGCTTTCTTT. Protein sequence: CASSPWDNTEAFF. This chain joins TRBV27 and TRBJ1-1, with a possible D match to TRBD1 (5 bases). V dropped 6 bases and J dropped 2 bases, with 10 bases sitting between them. The CDR3 is 13 residues long. Germline V gene sequence: CDR1 MNHEY, CDR2 SMNVEV (reference sequence).

This clonotype was observed many times. The V call is TRBV29-1, the J call TRBJ2-7, with TRBD1 identical over 8 bases. V trimming: 7 bases; J trimming: 5 bases; junction bases outside the gene matches: 13. The length of the CDR3 is 14 residues. Germline V gene sequence: CDR1 SQVTM, CDR2 ANQGSEA. DNA for the CDR3: TGCAGCGGGGGATTCGGACAGGGAGGAGACGAGCAGTACTTC. Its protein is CSGGFGQGGDEQYF.

This clonotype was seen ten or more times. The chain combines TRBV7-3 with TRBJ2-1; perhaps D is TRBD1 or TRBD2 (5 bases each). Between the trimmed V and J ends, which lost 5 bases and 9 bases, there was a span of 14 bases. The CDR3 extends over 13 amino acids. Germline V gene lookup returns CDR1 SGHTA and CDR2 FQGTGA. The CDR3 DNA sequence: TGTGCCAGCAGCCACGCCGGGGCCACTGAGCAGTTCTTC. Encoded protein: CASSHAGATEQFF.

The genes are TRBV29-1 and TRBJ2-7; tentative D call: TRBD1 (7 bases). V was cut by 4 bases and J by 0 bases, with 13 bases left in between. The CDR3 runs to 14 residues. Per germline, CDR1 SQVTM and CDR2 ANQGSEA. Here the CDR3 reads CSVVGRDSSYEQYF. For the CDR3, the DNA is TGCAGCGTTGTAGGGCGGGACAGCTCCTACGAGCAGTACTTC.

This clonotype was picked up a small number of times. V usage is TRBV25-1 and J usage is TRBJ1-3; 8 bases fit TRBD1. The CDR3 sequence is 14 residues long. Germline V gene lookup returns CDR1 MGHDK and CDR2 SYGVNS. J lost 3 bases, V lost 6 bases, and 4 bases had no gene match. The CDR3 loop reads CASSSTGVGNTIYF. The CDR3 nucleotides are TGTGCCAGCAGCTCGACAGGGGTTGGAAACACCATATATTTT.

This clonotype occurred once. One end of the junction does not line up with germline, which may come from a read error. V usage is TRBV5-1 and J usage is TRBJ1-2; tentative D call: TRBD1 (5 bases). The V gene's germline CDR1 is SGHRS and CDR2 YFSETQ. This CDR3 comprises 14 residues. The CDR3, as DNA: TGCGCCAGCAGCCCCCCCCAGGGAGACTATGGCTACGCCTTC. Translation: CASSPPQGDYGYAF.

This clonotype was picked up a small number of times. The chain combines TRBV20-1 with TRBJ1-2; maybe TRBD1 (5 bases). The CDR3 runs to 11 residues. From germline, CDR1 is DFQATT and CDR2 SNEGSKA (reference sequence). The ends were cut back, 3 bases at V and 8 bases at J, with 10 bases in the middle. This CDR3 is CSARRGTGYTF. The CDR3 region has the DNA TGCAGTGCTAGGAGAGGGACCGGCTACACCTTC.

The chain is built from TRBV6-2 or TRBV6-3 and TRBJ1-1, with 7 nucleotides matching TRBD1. CDR3 size: 14 residues. Germline V lookup: CDR1 MNHEY, CDR2 SVGEGT. V gave up 2 bases and J gave up 4 bases; unmatched junction bases: 4. CDR3 in amino acids: CASSYRQGGTEAFF. As DNA, the CDR3 is TGTGCCAGCAGTTACAGACAGGGAGGCACTGAAGCTTTCTTT.

V and J are TRBV2 and TRBJ1-6; 8 bases fit TRBD1. The CDR3 runs 13 residues. The junction had 6 bases not matched to a gene; V was cut back by 7 bases and J by 10 bases. Germline assignment: CDR1 SNHLY and CDR2 FYNNEI. The CDR3: CASKIGQGSPLHF. The CDR3 nucleotides are TGTGCCAGCAAGATAGGACAGGGATCACCCCTCCACTTT.

The V call is TRBV25-1, the J call TRBJ2-3; no clear D gene. The CDR3 has 14 residues. Trimming shortened V by 0 bases and J by 4 bases, and 8 bases separated the two germline ends. Looked up from germline, CDR1 is MGHDK and CDR2 is SYGVNS. The DNA for the CDR3 is TGTGCCAGCAGTGAATACTCGGTGGCAGATACGCAGTATTTT. Its translation is CASSEYSVADTQYF.

This clonotype was recorded many times. V and J are TRBV29-1 and TRBJ1-2, with D maybe TRBD1 (6 bases). Trimming shortened V by 3 bases and J by 7 bases, and 12 bases separated the two germline ends. The germline gives CDR1 SQVTM, CDR2 ANQGSEA. The CDR3 consists of 12 residues. As DNA, the CDR3 is TGCAGCGTTGATCCGGGGGCGGTTGGCTACACCTTC. The encoded protein is CSVDPGAVGYTF.

J is TRBJ2-3 and V is TRBV10-3; the D is unclear. Germline V CDR1 and CDR2: ENHRY, SYGVKD. Deletions cut 7 bases from V and 2 bases from J, with 13 bases between. The CDR3 runs 14 residues. The CDR3 DNA reads as TGTGCCATCAAGTACAGCCAATCCACAGATACGCAGTATTTT. It yields the protein CAIKYSQSTDTQYF.

The chain has TRBV5-1 and TRBJ2-5; a weak D match, TRBD2 (7 bases). V dropped 3 bases and J dropped 10 bases, with 13 bases sitting between them. CDR3 size: 12 residues. Germline loops: CDR1 SGHRS, CDR2 YFSETQ. CDR3: CASSWGGSDQYF. CDR3 nucleotide sequence: TGCGCCAGCAGCTGGGGGGGCTCGGACCAGTACTTC.

This clonotype came up a few times. Here the CDR3 DNA reads TGCGCCAGCAGCTATGGGCCAGGCACTGGAAACACCATATATTTT. Translation gives CASSYGPGTGNTIYF. The chain employs TRBV5-1 and TRBJ1-3; unclear D gene. The CDR3 is 15 amino acids. The V gene's germline CDR1 is SGHRS and CDR2 YFSETQ. V lost 3 bases to trimming and J lost 2 bases, with 12 bases between them.